The T cell receptor (beta chain) described here comes from a study of shared clonotypes between healthy human individuals. This CDR3 spans 16 amino acids. Germline CDR1 reads SGHAT; CDR2 reads FQNNGV. The ends lost 5 bases at V and 2 bases at J; junction bases unmatched: 9. Every subset had its genomic DNA shared out evenly among several immunoSEQ plates. Using immunoSEQ multiplex PCR, the repertoire was profiled, and TCRdb retains in-frame clones only, with some absent. The sample shows some 500,000 clones, 90% to 96% of them seen only once. V usage is TRBV11-2 and J usage is TRBJ1-5; 7 positions match TRBD1. The sequence derives from a woman younger than 45 in good health. Source material: naive CD4+ T cells sorted from blood. The subset here: CD45RA+ positively selected. The CDR3 is CASSPTSTGGNQPQHF. The CDR3 DNA is TGTGCCAGCAGCCCTACCAGTACAGGGGGCAATCAGCCCCAGCATTTT.